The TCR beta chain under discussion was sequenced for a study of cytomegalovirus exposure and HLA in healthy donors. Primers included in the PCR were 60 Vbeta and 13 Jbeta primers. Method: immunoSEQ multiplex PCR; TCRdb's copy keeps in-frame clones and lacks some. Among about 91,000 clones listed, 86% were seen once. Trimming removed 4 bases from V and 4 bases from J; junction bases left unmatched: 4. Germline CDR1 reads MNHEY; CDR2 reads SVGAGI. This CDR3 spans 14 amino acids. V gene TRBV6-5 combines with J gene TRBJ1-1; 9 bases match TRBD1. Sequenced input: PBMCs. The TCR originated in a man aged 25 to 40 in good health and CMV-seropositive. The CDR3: CASSWTGAGTEAFF. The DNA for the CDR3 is TGTGCCAGCAGTTGGACAGGGGCGGGCACTGAAGCTTTCTTT.